This T cell receptor (beta chain) was obtained from a study of early T cells in non-severe SARS-CoV-2 infection. Study details: Sequencing was performed on bulk RNA from unsorted whole blood, leaving chains unpaired. The study's findings and limits: Reliance on VDJdb matching favored anti-spike CD8 responses; private and CD4 specificities were missed.

Molecules of cDNA were individually given unique molecular identifiers that were attached to them. Via MiXCR, TCRdb re-called the 5' RACE reads, giving one row per CDR3 protein. The data hold about 83,000 distinct CDR3 sequences, with around 9.3% observed a single time. This clonotype was seen many times. Its antigen is still unknown. Trimming shortened V by 6 bases and J by 6 bases, and 5 bases separated the two germline ends. CDR1 is SNHLY and CDR2 is FYNNEI in the germline V gene. The CDR3 spans 10 residues. The clonotype was recovered from an adult who was a healthcare worker with PCR-confirmed SARS-CoV-2 infection or an uninfected control (not recorded which). The source material was whole blood, sampled at baseline. This chain uses TRBV2 with TRBJ2-5; no clear D. The CDR3 DNA reads as TGTGCCAGCAGAGAAAAGACCCAGTACTTC. It yields the protein CASREKTQYF.